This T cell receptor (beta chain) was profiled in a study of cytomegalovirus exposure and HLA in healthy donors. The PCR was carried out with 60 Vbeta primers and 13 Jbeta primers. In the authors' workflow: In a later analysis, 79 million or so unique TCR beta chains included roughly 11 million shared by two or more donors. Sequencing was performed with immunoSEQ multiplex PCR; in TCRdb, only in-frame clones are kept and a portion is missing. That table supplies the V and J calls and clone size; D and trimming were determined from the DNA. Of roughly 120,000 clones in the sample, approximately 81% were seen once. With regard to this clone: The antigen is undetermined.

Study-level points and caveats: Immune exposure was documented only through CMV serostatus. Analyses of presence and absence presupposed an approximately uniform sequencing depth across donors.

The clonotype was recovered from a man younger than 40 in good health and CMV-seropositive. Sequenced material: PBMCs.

As DNA, the CDR3 is TGTGCCAGCAGCTTTGAACAGACTGGAAACACCATATATTTT. Its protein is CASSFEQTGNTIYF. The chain combines TRBV5-6 with TRBJ1-3; no clear D gene. Germline CDR1 is SGHDT and CDR2 is YYEEEE. This CDR3 spans 14 amino acids. V lost 2 bases to trimming and J lost 2 bases, with 8 bases between them.